These T cell receptor beta chains were read from a single sample in a study of T cells in narcolepsy. Sequenced by immunoSEQ multiplex PCR; TCRdb stores in-frame clones only, minus some. The sample has around 27,000 clones, approximately 80% seen once. Material: CD45RA- memory CD4+ T cells from PBMCs. These receptors were taken from a human donor with narcolepsy. The conserved cysteine and the conserved F or W are not part of the CDR3 here. Clone size is stated in some rows and not others, as once, few, many or a class when expanded.

>TRBV2|NA
ASSGSGFKQY
>TRBV6-1|NA
ASRLSTNTEAF
>TRBV19|NA
ASNGGPLSNQPQH
>TRBV7-9|NA
ASSLDNTGNTIY
>TRBV19|NA
ASRDSLAKNIQY
>TRBV29-1|NA
SVGQPGGETQY
>TRBV28|NA
ASSLGRGLYTEAF
>TRBV6-4|NA
ASSDSVGTTQY
>TRBV28|NA
ASSFRTGSTEAF
>TRBV7-2|NA
ASSLQLQYGYT
>TRBV5-1|NA
ASSLGLAGGTDTQY
>TRBV5-6|NA
ASSLGQNEKLF
>TRBV2|NA
ASKGPFQETQY
>TRBV15|NA
ATSEGSGQGARGYT
>TRBV28|NA
ASSPRTALWDGYT
>TRBV4-1|NA
ASSQAGRPWGQTTNYGYT
>TRBV27|few
ASSSGTGGNSPLH
>TRBV10-2|NA
ASSEGLATDEQF
>TRBV7-9|NA
ASSPDRGEAF
>TRBV6-6|NA
ASSIRAVEQY
>TRBV28|NA
ASSTPSDTQY
>TRBV7-9|NA
ASSLASGVYYEQY
>TRBV12-5|NA
ASGFTGSRREQY
>TRBV2|NA
ASSEGLSGANVLT
>TRBV27|NA
ASALRTGSYGYT
>TRBV7-2|NA
ASSLDQGPNYGYT
>TRBV15|NA
ATSRAGTGSSGANVLT
>TRBV9|NA
ASSVTLNGETQY
>TRBV5-1|NA
ASSPGTANTGELF
>TRBV2|NA
ASSVRTVSNQPQH
>TRBV19|NA
ASCGALVSGANVLT
>TRBV19|NA
ASSTQGGTEAF
>TRBV4-1|NA
ASSQDQQRYEQY
>TRBV5-1|NA
ASSQGLYEQY
>TRBV15|NA
ATRVTGSLSGELF
>TRBV7-2|NA
ASSHVTGTHNSPLH
>TRBV4-2|NA
ASSQAAAEKKTSTDTQY
>TRBV7-2|NA
ASSLKGSSEAF
>TRBV19|few
ASKVATGELF
>TRBV7-9|NA
ASSLENGQGYYGYT
>TRBV29-1|NA
SVVISGRYEQY
>TRBV11-2|NA
ASSLHYEQY
>TRBV4-1|NA
ASSQEALATDTQY
>TRBV9|NA
ASSTRQGARLDTGELF
>TRBV6-4|NA
ASIRARIEQY